This T cell receptor (beta chain) was profiled in a study of radiation and T cells in renal cell carcinoma. Study context: Nephrectomy followed 15 Gy stereotactic body radiation by 4 weeks.

There are 17 residues in the CDR3. Between the trimmed V and J ends, which lost 1 base and 5 bases, there was a span of 17 bases. Germline loops: CDR1 WNHNN, CDR2 SYGVQD (reference sequence). Notes on the study in general: Top tumor clonotypes rose in blood 2 weeks post-radiation, then contracted.

The data were produced by immunoSEQ multiplex PCR, yet TCRdb's version contains in-frame clones alone and is incomplete. The table shows 100,000 to 150,000 clones, with more than 75% occurring only once. Turning to this clone: Its antigen remains unidentified.

Sample time point: blood 2 weeks post-SBRT. Sample treatment: 15 Gy SBRT to primary tumor, nephrectomy 4 weeks later. This renal cell carcinoma was of the clear cell type. The gene calls are TRBV10-1 and TRBJ2-2; D possibly corresponds to TRBD2 (6 bases). This sequence originates from a woman in her seventies with renal cell carcinoma. This material consisted of blood, taken from a patient whose treatment included radiotherapy and nephrectomy. CDR3 loop: CASSELKLAVVTGELFF. The DNA of the CDR3 is TGCGCCAGCAGTGAGTTAAAACTAGCCGTAGTTACCGGGGAGCTGTTTTTT.